Here is one TCR beta chain with its context. TCRdb's copy holds only in-frame clones and misses some; the assay was immunoSEQ multiplex PCR. Here the sample spans about 92,000 clones, almost 85% being singletons. This entry is derived from a study of control samples from healthy donors and cancer patients. Looked up from germline, CDR1 is SEHNR and CDR2 is FQNEAQ (reference sequence). With 0 bases removed from V and 8 bases from J, the gap between germline ends came to 11 bases. CDR3 length: 14 residues. This chain uses TRBV7-9 with TRBJ2-1; D possibly matches TRBD1 or TRBD2 (6 bases each). Sequencing was performed on blood. The TCR was taken from a woman aged 55-70 years in good health. The CDR3 region is CASSLAGGLDEQFF. The CDR3 DNA follows: TGTGCCAGCAGCTTAGCGGGGGGCCTCGATGAGCAGTTCTTC.